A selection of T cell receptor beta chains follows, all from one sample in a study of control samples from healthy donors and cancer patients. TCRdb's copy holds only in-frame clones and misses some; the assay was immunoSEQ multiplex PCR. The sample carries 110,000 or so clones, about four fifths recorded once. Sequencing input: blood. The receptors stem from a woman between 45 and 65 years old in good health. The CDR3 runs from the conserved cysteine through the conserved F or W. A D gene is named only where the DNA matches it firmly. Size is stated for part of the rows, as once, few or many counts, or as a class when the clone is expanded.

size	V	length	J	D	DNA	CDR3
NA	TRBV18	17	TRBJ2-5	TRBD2	TGTGCCAGCTCACCAGGATGGAGCGGGGGGTACCAAGAGACCCAGTACTTC	CASSPGWSGGYQETQYF
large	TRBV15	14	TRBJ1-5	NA	TGTGCCACCAGCCTCGCCAGGGGCAATCAGCCCCAGCATTTT	CATSLARGNQPQHF
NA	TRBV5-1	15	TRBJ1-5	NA	TGCGCTAGCAGCTTGGCGGGGGGCCTCAATCAGCCCCAGCATTTT	CASSLAGGLNQPQHF
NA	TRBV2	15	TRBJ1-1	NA	TGTGCCAGCAGTGAGGGGTCGGTGGCCCCCGCTGAAGCTTTCTTT	CASSEGSVAPAEAFF
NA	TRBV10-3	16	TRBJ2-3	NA	TGTGCCATCAGTGATGGAGCGGAGCTGGGCACAGATACGCAGTATTTT	CAISDGAELGTDTQYF
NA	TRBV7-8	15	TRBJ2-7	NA	TGTGCCAGCAGCCCCCCTTCGGGCAGGGGATTCGAGCAGTACTTC	CASSPPSGRGFEQYF
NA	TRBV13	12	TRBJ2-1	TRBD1	TGTGCCAGCAGGCGTACAGGGGAAGAGCAGTTCTTC	CASRRTGEEQFF
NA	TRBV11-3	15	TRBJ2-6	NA	TGTGCCAGCTCCACGACCTCCGTCCGGGCCAACGTCCTGACTTTC	CASSTTSVRANVLTF
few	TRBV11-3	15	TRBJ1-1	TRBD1	TGTGCCAGCAGCTTTAGGGACAGGTTTAACACTGAAGCTTTCTTT	CASSFRDRFNTEAFF
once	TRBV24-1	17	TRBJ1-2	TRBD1	TGTGCCACCAGTGATTCGGGACAGGGGAGGGATAGGTATGGCTACACCTTC	CATSDSGQGRDRYGYTF
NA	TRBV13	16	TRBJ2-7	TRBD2	TGTGCCAGCAGCTTAGGCGGCCTAGCGGAAACCTACGAGCAGTACTTC	CASSLGGLAETYEQYF
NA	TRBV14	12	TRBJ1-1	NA	TGTGCCAGCAGCCGGCCAGAGGGTGAAGCTTTCTTT	CASSRPEGEAFF
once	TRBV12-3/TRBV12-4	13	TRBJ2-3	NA	TGTGCCAGCATTAGGGCCCCGACAGATACGCAGTATTTT	CASIRAPTDTQYF
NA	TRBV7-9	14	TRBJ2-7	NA	TGTGCCAGCAGCTGGGTTACGGCTCCCTACGAGCAGTACTTC	CASSWVTAPYEQYF
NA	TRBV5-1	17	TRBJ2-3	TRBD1	TGCGCCAGCAGCCCCGGCAAGGGGACAGTAAGCACAGATACGCAGTATTTT	CASSPGKGTVSTDTQYF
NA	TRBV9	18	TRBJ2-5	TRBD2	TGTGCCAGCAGCGTAGGAGCTAGCGGGAGGGCCGCGGGGGAGACCCAGTACTTC	CASSVGASGRAAGETQYF
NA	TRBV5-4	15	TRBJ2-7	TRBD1	TGTGCCAGCAGCCCGAGGGACAGGGCATCCTACGAGCAGTACTTC	CASSPRDRASYEQYF
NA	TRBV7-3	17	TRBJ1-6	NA	TGTGCCAGCAGCTTAGTCCCCGCGGGGATCGGGAATTCACCCCTCCACTTT	CASSLVPAGIGNSPLHF